The source of this T cell receptor beta chain is a study of memory CD4+ T cells and cytomegalovirus serostatus. The wider study: Donors were healthy Belgian adults, several CMV seropositive and roughly 25 seronegative.

Single viable CD3+CD4+CD8-CD45RO+ cells were sorted as the memory CD4+ T cells. Only in-frame clones appear in the TCRdb table, and some are missing; sequencing was by immunoSEQ multiplex PCR. The sample holds about 45,000 clones, just over 75% seen once. The clonotype comes from an adult in good health and CMV-seronegative. Sequenced sample: memory CD4+ T cells from blood.

In nucleotides, the CDR3 is TGTGCAAGTCGCTTAGCGGCGGACAGGCACACAGATACGCAGTATTTT. Its protein is CASRLAADRHTDTQYF. This rearrangement joins TRBV12-2 to TRBJ2-3; the table's D call, TRBD1, has no DNA check behind it. TRBV12-2 is a pseudogene segment. This CDR3 has 16 residues.